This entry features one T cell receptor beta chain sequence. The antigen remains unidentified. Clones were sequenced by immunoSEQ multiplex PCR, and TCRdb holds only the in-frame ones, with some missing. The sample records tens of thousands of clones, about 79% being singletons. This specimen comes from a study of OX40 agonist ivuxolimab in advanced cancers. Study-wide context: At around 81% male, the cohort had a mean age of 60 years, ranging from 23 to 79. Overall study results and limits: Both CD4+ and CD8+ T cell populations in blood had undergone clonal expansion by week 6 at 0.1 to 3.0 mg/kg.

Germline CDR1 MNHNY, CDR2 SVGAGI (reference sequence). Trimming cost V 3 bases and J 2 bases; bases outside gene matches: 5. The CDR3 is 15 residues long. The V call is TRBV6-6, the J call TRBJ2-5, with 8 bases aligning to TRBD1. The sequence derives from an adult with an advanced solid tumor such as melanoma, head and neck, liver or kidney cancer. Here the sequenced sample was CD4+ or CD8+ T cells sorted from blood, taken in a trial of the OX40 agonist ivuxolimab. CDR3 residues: CASSYHRGEQETQYF. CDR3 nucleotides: TGTGCCAGCAGTTATCACAGGGGGGAACAAGAGACCCAGTACTTC.